The 24 T cell receptor beta chains below were found in one sample sequenced in a study of blood T cell repertoires in COVID-19. Clones were read by immunoSEQ multiplex PCR, and TCRdb kept only the in-frame ones, dropping some. The repertoire holds some 250,000 clones, with 87% as singletons. The sample comprised peripheral blood. The receptors here all came from a man between 60 and 70 years old who had recovered from COVID-19.

This chain uses TRBV2 with TRBJ2-2; 8 bases agree with TRBD2. With 0 bases clipped from V and 3 bases from J, the junction kept 6 bases outside the gene matches. This CDR3 is built from 17 residues. Germline assignment: CDR1 SNHLY and CDR2 FYNNEI. This CDR3 is CASSEARRGAHTGELFF. Here the CDR3 DNA reads TGTGCCAGCAGTGAAGCGCGGCGGGGGGCTCACACCGGGGAGCTGTTTTTT. The variable domain in full, completed from reference TRBV2 and TRBJ2-2, reads EPEVTQTPSHQVTQMGQEVILRCVPISNHLYFYWYRQILGQKVEFLVSFYNNEISEKSEIFDDQFSVERPDGSNFTLKIRSTKLEDSAMYFCASSEARRGAHTGELFFGEGSRLTVL.

The chain couples TRBV6-5 to TRBJ2-3; 8 bases fit TRBD2. This CDR3 is built from 12 residues. The germline gives CDR1 MNHEY, CDR2 SVGAGI. With 8 bases clipped from V and 9 bases from J, the junction kept 7 bases outside the gene matches. Written as DNA, the CDR3 is TGTGCCAGCGGTTCCGGGGGGGCCACGCAGTATTTT. Residues: CASGSGGATQYF.

The genes are TRBV3-1 (or the pseudogene TRBV3-2) and TRBJ2-5, with 7 bases aligning to TRBD2. This CDR3 comprises 16 residues. Germline-derived CDR1 and CDR2 are LGHDT and YNNKEL (reference sequence). J was trimmed by 10 bases and V by 3 bases; bases with no gene match: 17. CDR3 loop: CASSQEASGSRRVQYF. The CDR3 DNA is TGTGCCAGCAGCCAGGAAGCTAGCGGTTCTCGTCGAGTCCAGTACTTC.

This clone was recorded only once. This chain links TRBV3-1 (or the pseudogene TRBV3-2) with TRBJ1-4; TRBD1 might be the D (6 bases). This CDR3 is 15 amino acids long. Germline loops: CDR1 LGHDT, CDR2 YNNKEL (reference sequence). The V and J ends lost 3 bases and 8 bases respectively, with 16 bases between them. The CDR3 sequence: CASSHFGGQNEKLFF. The DNA of the CDR3 is TGTGCCAGCAGCCATTTCGGGGGGCAAAACGAAAAACTGTTTTTT.

The genes are TRBV3-1 (or the pseudogene TRBV3-2) and TRBJ1-3, with D maybe TRBD1 (6 bases). The CDR3 extends over 16 amino acids. Looked up from germline, CDR1 is LGHDT and CDR2 is YNNKEL (reference sequence). Trimming cost V 6 bases and J 0 bases, with 15 bases left between them. The CDR3 DNA reads as TGTGCCAGCAGACTTACAGGGCGCAACTCTGGAAACACCATATATTTT. Encoded protein: CASRLTGRNSGNTIYF.

The chain links TRBV3-1 (or the pseudogene TRBV3-2) to TRBJ1-1; a possible D gene is TRBD1 (6 bases). V lost 3 bases and J lost 0, with 14 bases in between. Germline V gene sequence: CDR1 LGHDT, CDR2 YNNKEL (reference sequence). CDR3 length equals 16 residues. The DNA of the CDR3 is TGTGCCAGCAGCCACCGTAGAACAGGGATGAACACTGAAGCTTTCTTT. Translated: CASSHRRTGMNTEAFF.

The V and J genes are TRBV19 and TRBJ1-1; D is possibly TRBD1 (6 bases). The CDR3 totals 13 residues. Looked up from germline, CDR1 is LNHDA and CDR2 is SQIVND (reference sequence). Trimming shortened V by 7 bases and J by 5 bases, and 14 bases separated the two germline ends. CDR3: CASTPGVGTEAFF. The CDR3 nucleotides read TGTGCCAGTACCCCAGGGGTGGGGACTGAAGCTTTCTTT.

V is TRBV18 and J is TRBJ1-5, with D uncertain. Trimming took 3 bases from V and 4 from J, leaving 7 bases between them. The CDR3 is 13 residues long. CDR1 is KGHSH and CDR2 is LQKENI in the germline V gene. This CDR3 reads CASSPEANQPQHF. For the CDR3, the DNA is TGTGCCAGCTCACCGGAGGCTAATCAGCCCCAGCATTTT.

The genes are TRBV21-1 and TRBJ2-7; the DNA was not compared with TRBD2, the D call given in the table. TRBV21-1 is described as a pseudogene. CDR3 length equals 16 residues. The CDR3 nucleotides are TGTGCCAGCAGCAAAGAATGGAGGGGTCGGGGTGGAGAACGGTACGTC. This translates into CASSKEWRGRGGERYV.

This chain connects TRBV5-1 to TRBJ1-5, with D maybe TRBD1 (5 bases). With 0 bases removed from V and 7 bases from J, the gap between germline ends came to 11 bases. Germline assignment: CDR1 SGHRS and CDR2 YFSETQ. The CDR3 runs to 14 residues. CDR3 coding DNA: TGCGCCAGCAGCTTGGATCCAGGGCAACAGCCCCAGCATTTT. It codes for CASSLDPGQQPQHF.

The chain recombines TRBV29-1 with TRBJ2-1, with 7 bases fitting TRBD1. Unmatched junction bases numbered 13, after V lost 8 bases and J lost 6 bases. The germline V gene encodes CDR1 SQVTM and CDR2 ANQGSEA. CDR3 size: 14 residues. The CDR3, as DNA: TGCAGCTCTACCGGCGGACAGGCTCGCAATGAGCAGTTCTTC. Amino acids: CSSTGGQARNEQFF.

This chain links TRBV10-3 with TRBJ2-1; TRBD2 matches at 7 bases. CDR1 ENHRY and CDR2 SYGVKD come from the germline V gene. The CDR3 is 16 amino acids. J was trimmed by 5 bases and V by 5 bases; bases with no gene match: 12. As DNA, the CDR3 is TGTGCCATCAGTCGCCCCCCTAGCGGCCTAGACAATGAGCAGTTCTTC. This sequence encodes CAISRPPSGLDNEQFF.

The chain has TRBV4-1 and TRBJ2-7; 7 nucleotides match TRBD1. V lost 3 bases, J lost 5 bases, and 4 bases stayed unmatched. Germline CDR1 and CDR2: MGHRA and YSYEKL. The CDR3 is made up of 13 amino acids. CDR3 coding DNA: TGCGCCAGCAGCCAGCGCACAGGGGACGAGCAGTACTTC. Translated: CASSQRTGDEQYF.

In nucleotides, the CDR3 is TGTGCTAGTGGTGCTTTTCCGGGACAGGGTTGGGGATCTGGAAACACCATATATTTT. This translates into CASGAFPGQGWGSGNTIYF. V gene TRBV12-5 combines with J gene TRBJ1-3, with 9 bases aligning to TRBD1. V dropped 5 bases and J dropped 1; count of bases not matched to a gene: 15. This CDR3 has 19 amino acids. Germline loops: CDR1 LGHNT, CDR2 FRNRAP.

J is TRBJ2-3 and V is TRBV11-2; possibly TRBD2 for D (6 bases). Germline loops: CDR1 SGHAT, CDR2 FQNNGV. V lost 4 bases to trimming and J lost 6 bases, with 14 bases between them. The CDR3 covers 14 residues. This CDR3 reads CASSSRSEGDTQYF. The CDR3 DNA follows: TGTGCCAGCAGCTCTAGATCGGAGGGGGATACGCAGTATTTT.

The chain is built from TRBV12-5 and TRBJ2-1, with 11 bases aligning to TRBD2. V was clipped by 10 bases and J by 6 bases; unmatched bases: 8. This CDR3 region has 14 residues. Germline V CDR1 and CDR2: LGHNT, FRNRAP. CDR3 sequence (DNA): TGTGCTACCTCCGGGACTAGCGGATTCAATGAGCAGTTCTTC. It translates to CATSGTSGFNEQFF. Full variable domain (missing parts from reference TRBV12-5 and TRBJ2-1): DARVTQTPRHKVTEMGQEVTMRCQPILGHNTVFWYRQTMMQGLELLAYFRNRAPLDDSGMPKDRFSAEMPDATLATLKIQPSEPRDSAVYFCATSGTSGFNEQFFGPGTRLTVL.

The CDR3 loop is CASSEQTARNTDTQYF. The DNA of the CDR3 is TGTGCCAGCAGCGAACAGACCGCTCGCAACACAGATACGCAGTATTTT. This sequence joins TRBV7-9 and TRBJ2-3, with unresolved D. CDR3 length: 16 amino acids. Per the germline V gene, CDR1 is SEHNR and CDR2 is FQNEAQ (reference sequence). The ends were cut back, 5 bases at V and 2 bases at J, with 17 bases in the middle.

This clone has a handful of counts. The rearrangement joins TRBV5-1 to TRBJ2-3; the D gene is possibly TRBD1 (5 bases). The V gene's germline CDR1 is SGHRS and CDR2 YFSETQ. The CDR3 is 15 residues long. V shed 0 bases and J shed 0 bases, with 8 bases lying between them. The CDR3 region is CASSLGTYSTDTQYF. CDR3 DNA sequence: TGCGCCAGCAGCTTGGGGACATATAGCACAGATACGCAGTATTTT.

V and J are TRBV18 and TRBJ2-3; maybe TRBD1 (6 bases). The CDR3 has 15 amino acids. V was pared by 6 bases and J by 4 bases, with 17 bases between. Germline V gene lookup returns CDR1 KGHSH and CDR2 LQKENI. DNA for the CDR3: TGTGCCAGCTCCCGGGACACAGTTCCGGCAGATACGCAGTATTTT. It translates to CASSRDTVPADTQYF.

This clone appeared a single time. V usage is TRBV29-1 and J usage is TRBJ1-2; a possible D gene is TRBD1 (5 bases). Germline V gene data show CDR1 as SQVTM and CDR2 as ANQGSEA. This CDR3 has 13 amino acids. The V and J ends lost 7 bases and 2 bases respectively, with 14 bases between them. This chain's CDR3 is CSGGFQGNYGYTF. For the CDR3, the DNA is TGCAGCGGCGGATTTCAGGGAAACTATGGCTACACCTTC.

This clone was seen once. The V gene is TRBV15, the J gene TRBJ1-2, with 7 bases lining up with TRBD1. The J segment lost 2 bases and the V segment lost 0 bases, leaving 0 bases of the junction unmatched. The CDR3 consists of 14 residues. Germline loops: CDR1 LNHNV, CDR2 YYDKDF (reference sequence). CDR3 DNA sequence: TGTGCCACCAGCAGAGAGACAGGGAACTATGGCTACACCTTC. Amino acids: CATSRETGNYGYTF.

This sequence joins TRBV7-9 and TRBJ2-3; the match to TRBD2 covers 11 bases. The germline gives CDR1 SEHNR, CDR2 FQNEAQ (reference sequence). The CDR3 runs 16 residues. Unmatched junction bases numbered 5, after V lost 5 bases and J lost 1 base. The CDR3 region has the DNA TGTGCCAGCAGCCGACTAGCGGGGCCCCGCACAGATACGCAGTATTTT. Translation: CASSRLAGPRTDTQYF.

The chain combines TRBV6-5 with TRBJ1-2, with 12 bases fitting TRBD1. V lost 0 bases to trimming and J lost 3 bases; unmatched junction nucleotides: 2. The CDR3 extends over 16 amino acids. Germline V lookup: CDR1 MNHEY, CDR2 SVGAGI. CDR3 sequence: CASSYSGTGGHYGYTF. CDR3 nucleotide sequence: TGTGCCAGCAGTTACTCGGGGACAGGGGGCCACTATGGCTACACCTTC.

The chain carries TRBV6-6 and TRBJ1-1; the match to TRBD1 covers 7 bases. The CDR3 totals 13 residues. Losses at the gene ends were 8 bases for V and 6 bases for J; bases not matched to a gene: 9. Germline loops: CDR1 MNHNY, CDR2 SVGAGI (reference sequence). In nucleotides, the CDR3 is TGTGCCAGCCAGTCCCGGGACAGTTCTGAAGCTTTCTTT. Translating it yields CASQSRDSSEAFF.